The source of this T cell receptor beta chain is a study of OX40 agonist ivuxolimab in advanced cancers. The method was immunoSEQ multiplex PCR; TCRdb's version includes in-frame clones alone and lacks a portion of them. Of roughly 76,000 clones detected, about 87% appear once; the ten largest clones hold 2.5% to 3%. Looked up from germline, CDR1 is MNHNS and CDR2 is SASEGT. The CDR3 consists of 14 residues. With V trimmed by 4 bases and J by 7 bases, 6 bases remained unmatched. The starting material was CD4+ or CD8+ T cells sorted from blood, obtained in a trial of the OX40 agonist ivuxolimab. The chain employs TRBV6-1 and TRBJ1-4; 7 bases line up with TRBD1. The source is an adult with an advanced solid tumor such as melanoma, head and neck, liver or kidney cancer. This CDR3 is CASSGRQGVEKLFF. DNA for the CDR3: TGTGCCAGCAGTGGTAGACAGGGAGTTGAAAAACTGTTTTTT.